Shown below are 25 T cell receptor beta chains from a single sample sequenced in a study of regulatory T cells in long-lasting Graves disease. CDR3 regions were amplified by Arm-PCR using iRepertoire HTBI primers to build TCR beta libraries. TCRdb itself ran the multiplex PCR reads through MiXCR, one entry per CDR3 protein. This sample has around 500,000 distinct CDR3 sequences; less than 25% occur once, and the top ten carry under 9%. This sample's time point: persistent/refractory GD, antithyroid drugs over 5 years with positive TRAb. TCR sequences were obtained from RNA taken from PBMCs. Sequenced material: peripheral blood mononuclear cells (PBMCs), taken when the disease was refractory, from a patient treated with antithyroid drugs. These TCRs come from a female donor with Graves disease.

The chain recombines TRBV30 with TRBJ1-5; D is uncertain. The germline V gene encodes CDR1 GTSNPN and CDR2 SVGIG (reference sequence). This CDR3 region has 15 residues. Trimming shortened V by 2 bases and J by 9 bases, and 20 bases separated the two germline ends. CDR3 sequence (DNA): TGTGCCTGGAGTCTTGCAGCGCAGAGAGTAGGGCCCCAGCATTTT. Its protein is CAWSLAAQRVGPQHF.

The V gene is TRBV27, the J gene TRBJ2-7, with TRBD2 matching 7 bases. This CDR3 has 15 residues. Germline trimming cut 7 bases from V and 3 bases from J; bases unmatched to any gene: 12. The germline CDR1 and CDR2 sequences are MNHEY and SMNVEV (reference sequence). In DNA form, the CDR3 reads TGTGCCAGCAATCCCGTAGGCGGGAGCATCTACGAGCAGTACTTC. This translates into CASNPVGGSIYEQYF.

This clonotype was detected ten times or more. The chain links TRBV27 to TRBJ2-4; either TRBD1 or TRBD2 may fit D (5 bases each). The V and J ends lost 6 bases and 0 bases respectively, with 18 bases between them. Germline V gives CDR1 MNHEY, CDR2 SMNVEV (reference sequence). The length of the CDR3 is 17 residues. In DNA, the CDR3 is TGTGCCAGCAGCCCTCTCACCGAGGGGACAGCCAAAAACATTCAGTACTTC. Its translation: CASSPLTEGTAKNIQYF.

This clonotype was seen many times. The chain uses TRBV7-2 and TRBJ2-7, with TRBD2 matching over 10 bases. This CDR3 is built from 17 residues. V lost 3 bases to trimming and J lost 4 bases; unmatched junction nucleotides: 12. Germline V gene sequence: CDR1 SGHTA, CDR2 FQGNSA. CDR3 sequence (DNA): TGTGCCAGCAGCTTTGGCGGGGCTAGCGGGAGTGTATACGAGCAGTACTTC. Translating gives CASSFGGASGSVYEQYF.

The rearrangement uses TRBV30 and TRBJ1-2, with D unclear. The V and J ends lost 4 bases and 4 bases respectively, with 22 bases between them. Germline CDR1 GTSNPN, CDR2 SVGIG (reference sequence). There are 16 residues in the CDR3. CDR3 in amino acids: CAWTMRGRMRSYGYTF. For the CDR3, the DNA is TGTGCCTGGACTATGCGTGGCAGAATGAGAAGCTATGGCTACACCTTC.

The chain links TRBV30 to TRBJ2-7; TRBD2 agrees at 9 bases. The CDR3 spans 12 residues. Trimming cost V 4 bases and J 5 bases; bases outside gene matches: 3. Germline values: CDR1 GTSNPN, CDR2 SVGIG (reference sequence). In DNA, the CDR3 is TGTGCCTGGACTAGCGGGATCCACGAGCAGTACTTC. Translated: CAWTSGIHEQYF. The whole variable domain, remainder taken from reference TRBV30 and TRBJ2-7, is SQTIHQWPATLVQPVGSPLSLECTVEGTSNPNLYWYRQAAGRGLQLLFYSVGIGQISSEVPQNLSASRPQDRQFILSSKKLLLSDSGFYLCAWTSGIHEQYFGPGTRLTVT.

Details on this clonotype: One junction end disagrees with the germline gene, perhaps due to a read error. The genes are TRBV28 and TRBJ1-1, with 7 bases lining up with TRBD1. CDR1 is MDHEN and CDR2 is SYDVKM in the germline V gene. The CDR3 runs 12 residues. CDR3 protein: CACSSGDSKAFF. As DNA, the CDR3 is TGTGCCTGCAGTTCGGGGGACAGTAAAGCTTTCTTT. The variable domain in full, with the rest retrieved from reference TRBV28 and TRBJ1-1, is DVKVTQSSRYLVKRTGEKVFLECVQDMDHENMFWYRQDPGLGLRLIYFSYDVKMKEKGDIPEGYSVSREKKERFSLILESASTNQTSMYLCACSSGDSKAFFGQGTRLTVV.

This clonotype has a single count. V is TRBV20-1 and J is TRBJ2-7; 11 bases match TRBD2. Germline V gene sequence: CDR1 DFQATT, CDR2 SNEGSKA (reference sequence). The trim removed 0 bases at V and 3 bases at J, leaving 7 bases unmatched. This CDR3 is 16 amino acids long. CDR3 region: CSARDRSGTSGYEQYF. CDR3 nucleotides: TGCAGTGCTAGAGATCGAAGTGGGACTAGCGGCTACGAGCAGTACTTC.

The rearrangement joins TRBV5-1 to TRBJ2-7, with 7 positions matching TRBD1. The CDR3 runs 14 residues. The trim removed 4 bases at V and 2 bases at J, leaving 6 bases unmatched. Per the germline V gene, CDR1 is SGHRS and CDR2 is YFSETQ. The chain's CDR3 is CASSIRQGPYEQYF. In DNA, the CDR3 is TGCGCCAGCAGCATTAGACAGGGTCCCTACGAGCAGTACTTC. The complete variable domain, with remaining parts taken from reference TRBV5-1 and TRBJ2-7, reads KAGVTQTPRYLIKTRGQQVTLSCSPISGHRSVSWYQQTPGQGLQFLFEYFSETQRNKGNFPGRFSGRQFSNSRSEMNVSTLELGDSALYLCASSIRQGPYEQYFGPGTRLTVT.

As to this clonotype: A junction end diverges from the germline sequence, so it may reflect a read error. The CDR3 DNA follows: TGTGCCAGCAGTCCGCCCGGGACAGGGGTAACTTTCTCCTACGGGCAGTACTTC. It specifies CASSPPGTGVTFSYGQYF. The gene calls are TRBV28 and TRBJ2-7; TRBD1 aligns across 10 bases. CDR1 is MDHEN and CDR2 is SYDVKM in the germline V gene. This CDR3 has 18 residues. The variable domain in full, with the rest retrieved from reference TRBV28 and TRBJ2-7, is DVKVTQSSRYLVKRTGEKVFLECVQDMDHENMFWYRQDPGLGLRLIYFSYDVKMKEKGDIPEGYSVSREKKERFSLILESASTNQTSMYLCASSPPGTGVTFSYGQYFGPGTRLTVT.

The chain recombines TRBV7-9 with TRBJ2-3, with D unclear. V lost 5 bases to trimming and J lost 5 bases, with 29 bases between them. Germline V lookup: CDR1 SEHNR, CDR2 FQNEAQ (reference sequence). The CDR3 loop spans 19 amino acids. CDR3 sequence: CASSTYTLWAAEHGDTQYF. The CDR3 nucleotides are TGTGCCAGCAGCACTTACACCCTCTGGGCGGCCGAGCACGGAGATACGCAGTATTTT. Full variable domain (missing parts from reference TRBV7-9 and TRBJ2-3): DTGVSQNPRHKITKRGQNVTFRCDPISEHNRLYWYRQTLGQGPEFLTYFQNEAQLEKSRLLSDRFSAERPKGSFSTLEIQRTEQGDSAMYLCASSTYTLWAAEHGDTQYFGPGTRLTVL.

This clonotype was counted many times. The rearrangement uses TRBV12-3 or TRBV12-4 and TRBJ1-6; no definite D call. V was cut by 6 bases and J by 11 bases, with 14 bases left in between. This CDR3 has 13 residues. The CDR3 protein is CASSPGPPTPLHF. The CDR3 region has the DNA TGTGCCAGCAGCCCCGGACCCCCAACACCCCTCCACTTT.

J is TRBJ1-2 and V is TRBV6-5; no reliable D call. The V and J ends lost 4 bases and 4 bases respectively, with 13 bases between them. Germline V gives CDR1 MNHEY, CDR2 SVGAGI. This CDR3 is 14 amino acids long. The CDR3 is CASSSQDGSYGYTF. CDR3 nucleotide sequence: TGTGCCAGCAGTTCTCAGGACGGTAGCTATGGCTACACCTTC.

This clonotype was seen just once. The rearrangement uses TRBV6-1 and TRBJ2-3; 8 nucleotides agree with TRBD1. The germline V gene has CDR1 MNHNS and CDR2 SASEGT. This CDR3 spans 15 amino acids. V was clipped by 3 bases and J by 0 bases; unmatched bases: 2. The CDR3 nucleotides read TGTGCCAGCAGTGAGGACAGGGCTAGCACAGATACGCAGTATTTT. It codes for CASSEDRASTDTQYF.

The chain combines TRBV28 with TRBJ1-5; D unclear. The CDR3 totals 16 residues. Trimming left V 5 bases short and J 1 base short, with 15 bases between. Germline V gene data show CDR1 as MDHEN and CDR2 as SYDVKM. The CDR3 coding sequence is TGTGCCAGCAGTCCCCCGGCCCAATGGAGCAATCAGCCCCAGCATTTT. Translating it yields CASSPPAQWSNQPQHF.

This clonotype showed up many times. V gene TRBV2 combines with J gene TRBJ1-2; 7 nucleotides agree with TRBD1. V gave up 5 bases and J gave up 8 bases; unmatched junction bases: 5. The CDR3 covers 12 residues. The germline gives CDR1 SNHLY, CDR2 FYNNEI. In nucleotides, the CDR3 is TGTGCCAGCAGTACAGGGGTTAACGGCTACACCTTC. Protein: CASSTGVNGYTF.

This chain links TRBV5-6 with TRBJ2-3, with 7 bases that match TRBD2. Unmatched junction bases numbered 6, after V lost 4 bases and J lost 7 bases. Germline-derived CDR1 and CDR2 are SGHDT and YYEEEE. The CDR3 is 13 amino acids. CDR3 amino acids: CASSHGTTHTQYF. The CDR3 DNA sequence: TGTGCCAGCAGCCACGGGACTACCCATACGCAGTATTTT.

This clonotype was detected ten times or more. The V call is TRBV10-3, the J call TRBJ1-5; possibly TRBD1 for D (5 bases). Trimming shortened V by 8 bases and J by 10 bases, and 9 bases separated the two germline ends. Per the germline V gene, CDR1 is ENHRY and CDR2 is SYGVKD. The CDR3 is 10 amino acids. The chain's CDR3 is CAIGAAPQHF. For the CDR3, the DNA is TGTGCCATCGGGGCGGCACCCCAGCATTTT.

The rearrangement links TRBV7-2 to TRBJ2-2, with TRBD2 matching 12 bases. The length of the CDR3 is 17 residues. Germline values: CDR1 SGHTA, CDR2 FQGNSA. Losses at the gene ends were 2 bases for V and 3 bases for J; bases not matched to a gene: 4. In nucleotides, the CDR3 is TGTGCCAGCAGCTTACAGGCTAGCGGGAGGGACACCGGGGAGCTGTTTTTT. It specifies CASSLQASGRDTGELFF.

This clonotype was observed a single time. V gene TRBV19 combines with J gene TRBJ1-5; D may be TRBD1 (6 bases). Germline CDR1 and CDR2: LNHDA and SQIVND (reference sequence). The CDR3 has 14 residues. Trimming cost V 6 bases and J 4 bases, with 13 bases left between them. CDR3 in amino acids: CASSPTGWNQPQHF. The CDR3 DNA reads TGTGCCAGTAGCCCGACAGGCTGGAATCAGCCCCAGCATTTT.

In its sample, this clonotype was seen a few times. This chain connects TRBV6-1 to TRBJ2-7; maybe TRBD1 (5 bases). This CDR3 has 13 amino acids. The V end lost 4 bases, the J end lost 0 bases, and 7 bases lay between the germline ends. Germline assignment: CDR1 MNHNS and CDR2 SASEGT. The CDR3 loop is CASSGQSSYEQYF. The CDR3 region has the DNA TGTGCCAGCAGTGGACAGAGCTCCTACGAGCAGTACTTC.

This clonotype was detected many times. The V call is TRBV28, the J call TRBJ2-7; TRBD2 matches at 9 bases. In germline, CDR1 is MDHEN, CDR2 SYDVKM. CDR3 length equals 15 residues. V shed 6 bases and J 7 bases; nucleotides not matched to a gene: 13. CDR3 protein: CASSFPQSGGREQYF. In DNA, the CDR3 is TGTGCCAGCAGCTTCCCCCAAAGCGGGGGGCGGGAGCAGTACTTC.

This clonotype was counted many times. The J gene is TRBJ1-5, the V gene TRBV29-1; 8 bases agree with TRBD1. Germline CDR1 SQVTM, CDR2 ANQGSEA. Germline trimming cut 4 bases from V and 5 bases from J; bases unmatched to any gene: 4. The CDR3 loop spans 13 amino acids. CDR3 sequence (DNA): TGCAGCGTTGTAGAACAGGGGGATCAGCCCCAGCATTTT. Protein: CSVVEQGDQPQHF.

CDR3 sequence: CASSGRRISGNTIYF. As DNA, the CDR3 is TGTGCCAGCAGTGGACGGCGGATCTCTGGAAACACCATATATTTT. The genes are TRBV2 and TRBJ1-3, with D unresolved. The CDR3 totals 15 residues. V was pared by 4 bases and J by 0 bases, with 10 bases between. The germline V gene encodes CDR1 SNHLY and CDR2 FYNNEI.

V gene TRBV11-2 combines with J gene TRBJ2-3; 8 positions match TRBD2. The V and J ends lost 5 bases and 2 bases, in that order; junction bases with no gene match: 12. The germline V gene encodes CDR1 SGHAT and CDR2 FQNNGV. The CDR3 totals 17 residues. The CDR3 region is CASSERSMGLDTDTQYF. The CDR3 DNA sequence: TGTGCCAGCAGCGAAAGGAGTATGGGACTAGACACAGATACGCAGTATTTT.